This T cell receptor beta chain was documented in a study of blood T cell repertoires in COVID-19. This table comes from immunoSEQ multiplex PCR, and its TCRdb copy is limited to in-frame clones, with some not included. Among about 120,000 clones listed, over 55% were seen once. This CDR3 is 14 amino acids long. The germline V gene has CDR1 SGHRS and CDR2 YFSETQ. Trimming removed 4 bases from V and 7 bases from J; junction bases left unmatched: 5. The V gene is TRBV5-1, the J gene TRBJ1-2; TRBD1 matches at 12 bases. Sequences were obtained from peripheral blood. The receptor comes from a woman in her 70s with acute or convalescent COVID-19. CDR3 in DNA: TGCGCCAGCAGCGGAGGGACAGGGGGCCTTGGCTACACCTTC. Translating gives CASSGGTGGLGYTF.